This paragraph covers one T cell receptor (beta chain) sequence. TCRdb's copy holds only in-frame clones and misses some; the assay was immunoSEQ multiplex PCR. The sample shows 150,000 to 200,000 clones, over 80% of them seen only once. This specimen comes from a study of cytomegalovirus exposure and HLA in healthy donors. Separation from the roughly 680-subject first cohort characterized the roughly 120-subject validation cohort, to which the donors belonged. The germline gives CDR1 SGHRS, CDR2 YFSETQ. Trimming at V came to 7 bases and at J to 7 bases, leaving 7 bases not matched to a gene. The CDR3 sequence is 14 residues long.

V gene TRBV5-1 combines with J gene TRBJ2-1; 11 bases align to TRBD1. Sequenced: PBMCs. The clonotype comes from a man aged 25-40 years in good health and CMV-seropositive. The DNA of the CDR3 is TGCGCCAGCCGAACGAGGGACAGGGGGAATGAGCAGTTCTTC. This encodes CASRTRDRGNEQFF.